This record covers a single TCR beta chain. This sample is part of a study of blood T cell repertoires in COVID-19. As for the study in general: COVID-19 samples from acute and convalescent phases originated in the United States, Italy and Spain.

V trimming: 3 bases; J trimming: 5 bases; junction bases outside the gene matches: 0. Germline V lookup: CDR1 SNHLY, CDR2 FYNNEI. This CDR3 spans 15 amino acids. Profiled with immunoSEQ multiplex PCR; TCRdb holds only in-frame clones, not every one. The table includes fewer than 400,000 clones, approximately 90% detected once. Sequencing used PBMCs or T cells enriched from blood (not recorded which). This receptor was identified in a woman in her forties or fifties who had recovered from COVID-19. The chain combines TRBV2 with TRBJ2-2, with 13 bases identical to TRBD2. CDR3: CASSETSGGTGELFF. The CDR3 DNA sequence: TGTGCCAGCAGTGAGACTAGCGGGGGGACCGGGGAGCTGTTTTTT.